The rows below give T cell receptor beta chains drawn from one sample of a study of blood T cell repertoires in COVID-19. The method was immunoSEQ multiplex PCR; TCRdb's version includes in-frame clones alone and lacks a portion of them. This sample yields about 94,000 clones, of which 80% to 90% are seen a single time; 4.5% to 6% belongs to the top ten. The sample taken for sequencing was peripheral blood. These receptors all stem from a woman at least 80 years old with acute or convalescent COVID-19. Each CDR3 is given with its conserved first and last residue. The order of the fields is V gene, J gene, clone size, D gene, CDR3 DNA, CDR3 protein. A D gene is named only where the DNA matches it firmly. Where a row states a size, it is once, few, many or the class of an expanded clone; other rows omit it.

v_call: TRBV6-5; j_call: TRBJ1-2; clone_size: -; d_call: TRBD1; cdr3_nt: TGTGCCAACTCGGGACAGGGAGCACTAAATGGCTACACCTTC; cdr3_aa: CANSGQGALNGYTF
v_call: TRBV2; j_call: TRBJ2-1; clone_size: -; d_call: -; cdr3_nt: TGTGCCAGCAGGAGGGGGGGCCCCTACAATGAGCAGTTCTTC; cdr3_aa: CASRRGGPYNEQFF
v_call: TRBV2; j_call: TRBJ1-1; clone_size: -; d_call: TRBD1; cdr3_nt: TGTGCCAGCAGGCGACAGGGAGGTGTCACTGAAGCTTTCTTT; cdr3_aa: CASRRQGGVTEAFF
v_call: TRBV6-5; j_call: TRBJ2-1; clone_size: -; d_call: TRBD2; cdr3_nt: TGTGCCAGCAGCGGACTAGCGGGAGTGTATGAGCAGTTCTTC; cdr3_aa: CASSGLAGVYEQFF
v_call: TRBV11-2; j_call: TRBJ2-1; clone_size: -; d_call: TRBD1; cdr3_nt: TGTGCCAGCAGCATTTTGACAGGGGTAAATGAGCAGTTCTTC; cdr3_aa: CASSILTGVNEQFF
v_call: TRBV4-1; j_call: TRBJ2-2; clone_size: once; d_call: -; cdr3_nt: TGCGCCAGCAGCTCAGGGTTTGGCGGGGAGCTGTTTTTT; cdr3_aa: CASSSGFGGELFF
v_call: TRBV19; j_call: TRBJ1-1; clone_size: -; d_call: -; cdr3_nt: TGTGCCAGTAGTGTAAACATGAACACTGAAGCTTTCTTT; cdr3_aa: CASSVNMNTEAFF
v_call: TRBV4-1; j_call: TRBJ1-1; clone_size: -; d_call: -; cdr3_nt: TGCGCCAGCAGCCAAGAGTTGGCGAACACTGAAGCTTTCTTT; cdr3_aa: CASSQELANTEAFF
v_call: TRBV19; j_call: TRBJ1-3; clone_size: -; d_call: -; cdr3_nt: TGTGCCAGTAGTACTGGAGGCTCTGGAAACACCATATATTTT; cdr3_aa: CASSTGGSGNTIYF
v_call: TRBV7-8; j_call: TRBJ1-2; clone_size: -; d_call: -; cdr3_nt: TGTGCCAGCAGCCGCGTAGCTAACTATGGCTACACCTTC; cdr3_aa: CASSRVANYGYTF
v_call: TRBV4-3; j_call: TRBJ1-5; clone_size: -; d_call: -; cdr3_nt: TGCGCCAGCAGCCAAGAGTGGGCCACCAATCAGCCCCAGCATTTT; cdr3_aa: CASSQEWATNQPQHF
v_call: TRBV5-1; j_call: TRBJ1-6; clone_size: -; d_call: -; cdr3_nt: TGCGCCAGCAGCTTATACGTACAGACCTATAATTCACCCCTCCACTTT; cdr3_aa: CASSLYVQTYNSPLHF
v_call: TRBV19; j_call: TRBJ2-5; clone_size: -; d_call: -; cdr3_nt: TGTGCCGCAGGACTGCAAGAGACCCAGTACTTC; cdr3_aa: CAAGLQETQYF